This TCR beta chain was profiled in a study of T cells in Graves' hyperthyroidism and ophthalmopathy. Study-wide results and limits: Among clonotypes expanded in thyroid above 0.001, most were also found in blood.

Remarks on this clonotype: Its antigen is currently unknown.

The CDR3 extends over 14 amino acids. V lost 5 bases, J lost 5 bases, and 5 bases stayed unmatched. The germline V gene has CDR1 SGHTA and CDR2 FQGNSA. Amplification yielded TCR beta CDR3 regions, with RNA transcripts as the source. The study used the HTBI primer set for a first-round RT-PCR of the TCR CDR3. TCRdb processed the multiplex PCR reads anew with MiXCR; each CDR3 protein has one entry. The sample yields approximately 640,000 distinct CDR3 sequences, 45% seen once. This chain connects TRBV7-2 to TRBJ1-4; 7 bases agree with TRBD1. The sequenced material came from peripheral blood or thyroid tissue (not recorded which). This TCR came from an adult man with Graves' disease, either hyperthyroidism or ophthalmopathy (not recorded which). The CDR3, as DNA: TGTGCCAGCAGCCCTCAGGGACAGAATGAAAAACTGTTTTTT. Translated: CASSPQGQNEKLFF.